This entry is about one T cell receptor beta chain. This record belongs to a study of control samples from healthy donors and cancer patients. Method: immunoSEQ multiplex PCR; TCRdb's copy keeps in-frame clones and lacks some. The table includes 90,000 to 150,000 clones, about 91% detected once. Sequencing was carried out using blood. This receptor was taken from a man between 35 and 55 years old in good health.

CDR3 sequence (DNA): TGCGCCAGCAGACCGCGGGAGAAAGGGTATGGCTACACCTTC. It translates to CASRPREKGYGYTF. The chain couples TRBV5-1 to TRBJ1-2; D is uncertain. The length of the CDR3 is 14 residues. CDR1 is SGHRS and CDR2 is YFSETQ in the germline V gene. Trimming cost V 5 bases and J 5 bases, with 16 bases left between them.